This is a list of T cell receptor beta chains from one sample in a study of Ad26.COV2.S vaccination and SARS-CoV-2 variants. Assay used: immunoSEQ multiplex PCR; TCRdb lists only in-frame clones, some missing. Altogether hundreds of thousands of clones are present, about 88% being singletons, with the ten largest covering around 3.3%. Sequencing was performed on peripheral blood, taken in a trial of Ad26.COV2.S vaccine versus placebo. Source of these receptors: a person between 18 and 60 years old who received the Ad26.COV2.S COVID-19 vaccine or a placebo. Both conserved end residues are part of each CDR3. The order of the fields is clone size, CDR3 length, J gene, D gene, V gene, CDR3 DNA, CDR3 protein. D genes are given only for firm matches. The size entry is marked missing in some rows and otherwise reads once, few, many or a size class.

NA,15,TRBJ2-3,TRBD1,TRBV6-6,TGTGCCAGCAGCCCGACAGGGAGAGACACAGATACGCAGTATTTT,CASSPTGRDTDTQYF
NA,16,TRBJ1-4,NA,TRBV3-1/TRBV3-2,TGTGCCAGCAGCCAAGGCAGGGGCCGTGCAGGCGAAAAACTGTTTTTT,CASSQGRGRAGEKLFF
NA,13,TRBJ2-3,TRBD1,TRBV6-5,TGTGCCAGCAGAAAAGCGACAGGGGGAACGCAGTATTTT,CASRKATGGTQYF
NA,14,TRBJ2-3,NA,TRBV13,TGTGCCAGCAGCGATAGGGACGGCACAGATACGCAGTATTTT,CASSDRDGTDTQYF
NA,16,TRBJ2-3,NA,TRBV28,TGTGCCAGCAGGGTCGGACAGTTAACTAGCACAGATACGCAGTATTTT,CASRVGQLTSTDTQYF
NA,15,TRBJ2-5,NA,TRBV7-9,TGTGCCAGCAGCTTAGCGCGGCTACCCCAAGAGACCCAGTACTTC,CASSLARLPQETQYF
once,14,TRBJ2-6,NA,TRBV18,TGTGCCAGCTCAAACGAGCCTGGGGCCAACGTCCTGACTTTC,CASSNEPGANVLTF
NA,14,TRBJ2-1,NA,TRBV11-3,TGTGCCCGAGGACCGCACCGCTCCTACAATGAGCAGTTCTTC,CARGPHRSYNEQFF
NA,15,TRBJ1-5,NA,TRBV7-2,TGTGCCAGCAGCGCGTGGACGACTAGCAATCAGCCCCAGCATTTT,CASSAWTTSNQPQHF
NA,13,TRBJ1-2,NA,TRBV7-8,TGTGCCAGCAGCATGGGGGAAGGCTATGGCTACACCTTC,CASSMGEGYGYTF
once,14,TRBJ2-7,TRBD1,TRBV7-6,TGTGCCAGCAGCCCGGACAGGGGGGTCTACGAGCAGTACTTC,CASSPDRGVYEQYF
NA,15,TRBJ2-5,NA,TRBV4-1,TGCGCCAGCAGCCAGGGCAGCCAGAACCAAGAGACCCAGTACTTC,CASSQGSQNQETQYF
NA,16,TRBJ2-7,NA,TRBV3-1/TRBV3-2,TGTGCCAGCAGCCAAGCCCCCCGGGGGGCTTTTTACGAGCAGTACTTC,CASSQAPRGAFYEQYF
once,16,TRBJ2-5,TRBD2,TRBV5-4,TGTGCCAGCAGCTTGGCCGGGACTAGCGGGAAAGAGACCCAGTACTTC,CASSLAGTSGKETQYF
NA,11,TRBJ2-5,NA,TRBV7-9,TGTGCCAGCAGTTTTGAGGGGACCCAGTACTTC,CASSFEGTQYF
few,14,TRBJ1-5,NA,TRBV3-1/TRBV3-2,TGTGCCAGCAGCCACCGCAGGGGCGATCAGCCCCAGCATTTT,CASSHRRGDQPQHF
NA,15,TRBJ1-2,TRBD1,TRBV6-1,TGTGCCAGCAGTGAAGCCGGGACAGGGTATTATGGCTACACCTTC,CASSEAGTGYYGYTF
NA,17,TRBJ2-1,TRBD2,TRBV4-3,TGCGCCAGCAGCCAAGGGACTAGCGGGAACCGCCGCAATGAGCAGTTCTTC,CASSQGTSGNRRNEQFF
few,15,TRBJ2-3,TRBD1,TRBV5-1,TGCGCCAGCAGCTTGGGAGACAGGGGCACAGATACGCAGTATTTT,CASSLGDRGTDTQYF
NA,16,TRBJ1-5,TRBD1,TRBV7-9,TGTGCCAGCAGCTCACAGGGGCTCTTTGGCAATCAGCCCCAGCATTTT,CASSSQGLFGNQPQHF
NA,16,TRBJ1-4,NA,TRBV5-1,TGCGCCAGCAGCTTGGGAGCAGGGGATTGGGATGAAAAACTGTTTTTT,CASSLGAGDWDEKLFF
NA,15,TRBJ2-6,NA,TRBV4-1,TGCGCCAGCAGCCAAGAGATCGGAGGGGCCAACGTCCTGACTTTC,CASSQEIGGANVLTF
once,15,TRBJ2-2,NA,TRBV4-1,TGCGCCAGCAGCGGCCGGGACGTGAACACCGGGGAGCTGTTTTTT,CASSGRDVNTGELFF
NA,14,TRBJ2-1,TRBD2,TRBV27,TGTGCCACCGCCGGGACTAGCAGCTACAATGAGCAGTTCTTC,CATAGTSSYNEQFF
many,13,TRBJ1-4,NA,TRBV30,TGTGCCTGGAGTGGACAGCAACGTGAAAAACTGTTTTTT,CAWSGQQREKLFF
few,15,TRBJ1-6,NA,TRBV5-1,TGCGCCAGCAGCCAACGGGAGGTTGGCAATTCACCCCTCCACTTT,CASSQREVGNSPLHF
NA,14,TRBJ1-6,NA,TRBV28,TGTGCCAGCAGTTTGATACTCGGGAGTTCACCCCTCCACTTT,CASSLILGSSPLHF
NA,14,TRBJ2-7,TRBD1,TRBV7-2,TGTGCCAGCAGCGCTTGGGACAGTTCGAACGAGCAGTACTTC,CASSAWDSSNEQYF
NA,15,TRBJ2-1,NA,TRBV29-1,TGCAGCGTCACCGACAGTACAACCTCCTACAATGAGCAGTTCTTC,CSVTDSTTSYNEQFF
NA,14,TRBJ2-3,NA,TRBV30,TGTGCCTGGAACCCGGTTGGAGCCACAGATACGCAGTATTTT,CAWNPVGATDTQYF
once,16,TRBJ2-3,TRBD2,TRBV5-4,TGTGCCAGCAGCCGCAGTAGCGGGAATCCGGCAGATACGCAGTATTTT,CASSRSSGNPADTQYF
once,12,TRBJ1-2,NA,TRBV29-1,TGCAGCGTTGAAAACGGGGCTGGTGGCTACACCTTC,CSVENGAGGYTF
NA,16,TRBJ2-7,TRBD2,TRBV11-2,TGTGCCAGCAGCTCGGCTAGGCTAGCGGGAGGCTACGAGCAGTACTTC,CASSSARLAGGYEQYF
once,17,TRBJ2-3,TRBD2,TRBV3-1/TRBV3-2,TGTGCCAGCAGCCAAGGTTCGGATAGCGGGAGCACAGATACGCAGTATTTT,CASSQGSDSGSTDTQYF
NA,13,TRBJ2-7,TRBD1,TRBV19,TGTGCCAGTAGCCGGGACAGGGGCTACGAGCAGTACTTC,CASSRDRGYEQYF
NA,15,TRBJ2-3,TRBD2,TRBV7-9,TGTGCCAGCAGTACCAGCGGGGGTAGCACAGATACGCAGTATTTT,CASSTSGGSTDTQYF
NA,16,TRBJ2-3,TRBD2,TRBV7-9,TGTGCCAGCAGCCGAATAGCGGGGGCCAGCACAGATACGCAGTATTTT,CASSRIAGASTDTQYF
NA,15,TRBJ2-7,NA,TRBV5-1,TGCGCCAGCAGCTTGGCCGTGGGGGGTACGGGCGAGCAGTACTTC,CASSLAVGGTGEQYF
NA,15,TRBJ1-6,TRBD1,TRBV4-3,TGCGCCAGCAGCCAAGGGGACAGGGAATTGTCACCCCTCCACTTT,CASSQGDRELSPLHF